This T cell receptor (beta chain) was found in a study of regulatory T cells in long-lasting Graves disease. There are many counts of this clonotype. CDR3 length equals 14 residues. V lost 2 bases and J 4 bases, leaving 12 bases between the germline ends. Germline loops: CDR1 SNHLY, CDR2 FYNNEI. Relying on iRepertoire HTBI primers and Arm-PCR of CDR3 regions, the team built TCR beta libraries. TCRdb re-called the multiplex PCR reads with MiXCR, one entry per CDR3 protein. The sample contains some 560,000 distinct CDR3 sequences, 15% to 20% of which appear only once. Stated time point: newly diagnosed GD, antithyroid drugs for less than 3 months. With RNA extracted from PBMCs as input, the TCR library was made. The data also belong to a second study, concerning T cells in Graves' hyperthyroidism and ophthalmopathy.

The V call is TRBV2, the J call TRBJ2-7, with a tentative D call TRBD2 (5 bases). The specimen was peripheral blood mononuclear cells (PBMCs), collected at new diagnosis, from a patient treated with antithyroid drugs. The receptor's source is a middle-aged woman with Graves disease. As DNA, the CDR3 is TGTGCCAGCAGTGAAAGGGAGTACAGATACGAGCAGTACTTC. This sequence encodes CASSEREYRYEQYF.